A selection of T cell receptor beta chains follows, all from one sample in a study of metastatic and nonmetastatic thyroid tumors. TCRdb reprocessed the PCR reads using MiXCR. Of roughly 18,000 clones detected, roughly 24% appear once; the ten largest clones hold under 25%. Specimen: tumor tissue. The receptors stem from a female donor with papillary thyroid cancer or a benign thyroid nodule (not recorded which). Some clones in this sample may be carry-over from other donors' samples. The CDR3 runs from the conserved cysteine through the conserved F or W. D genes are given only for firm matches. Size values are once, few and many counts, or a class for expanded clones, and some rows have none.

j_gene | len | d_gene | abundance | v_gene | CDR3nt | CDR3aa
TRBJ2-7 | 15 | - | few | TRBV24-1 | TGTGCCACCAGTGATTCCAGGGTCTCACCCTACGAGCAGTACTTC | CATSDSRVSPYEQYF
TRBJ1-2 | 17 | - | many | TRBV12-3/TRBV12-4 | TGTGCCAGCGCACTTAGGCCACATGGGCGGTATCACTATGGCTACACCTTC | CASALRPHGRYHYGYTF
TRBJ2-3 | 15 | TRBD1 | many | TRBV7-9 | TGTGCCAGCAGCTTAGGGGCAGGGGGAATAGATACGCAGTATTTT | CASSLGAGGIDTQYF
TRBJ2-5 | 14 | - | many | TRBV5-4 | TGTGCCAGCAGCTTAGGGGCTCCGCAAGAGACCCAGTACTTC | CASSLGAPQETQYF
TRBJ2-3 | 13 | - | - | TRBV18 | TGTGCCAGCTCCCCCGGGGGCACAGATACGCAGTATTTT | CASSPGGTDTQYF
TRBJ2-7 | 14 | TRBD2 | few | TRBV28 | TGTGCCAGCAGTTTTTGGACTAGCGGGAACGAGCAGTACTTC | CASSFWTSGNEQYF
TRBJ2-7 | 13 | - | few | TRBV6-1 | TGTGCCAGCACCCCTTGGGGGAGTTACGAGCAGTACTTC | CASTPWGSYEQYF
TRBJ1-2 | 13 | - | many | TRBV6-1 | TGTGCCAGCAGTGAAGTATTGGGGGCCGGCTACACCTTC | CASSEVLGAGYTF
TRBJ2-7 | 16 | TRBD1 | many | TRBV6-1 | TGTGCCAGCAGTGAAGGAGACAGGGGACGTTCCTACGAGCAGTACTTC | CASSEGDRGRSYEQYF
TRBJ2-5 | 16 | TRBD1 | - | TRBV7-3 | TGTGCCAGCAGCCAAACAGGGGACGGTGGGCGGGAGACCCAGTACTTC | CASSQTGDGGRETQYF
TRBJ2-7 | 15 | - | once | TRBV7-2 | TGTGCCAGCAGCTTAGGAGTTAGCGTGCCCTACGAGCAGTACTTC | CASSLGVSVPYEQYF
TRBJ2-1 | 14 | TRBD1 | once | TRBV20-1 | TGCAGTGCTGCCGCGGACAGGGGCTACAATGAGCAGTTCTTC | CSAAADRGYNEQFF
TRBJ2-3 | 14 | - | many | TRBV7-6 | TGTGCCAGCACCTCGAAGGGCAGCACAGATACGCAGTATTTT | CASTSKGSTDTQYF
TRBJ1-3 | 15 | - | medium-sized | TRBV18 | TGTGCCAGCTCACCAGACAGGAGCTCTGGAAACACCATATATTTT | CASSPDRSSGNTIYF
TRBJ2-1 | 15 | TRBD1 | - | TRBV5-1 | TGCGCCAGTAGCACCACAGGGGGCTCCTACAATGAGCAGTTCTTC | CASSTTGGSYNEQFF
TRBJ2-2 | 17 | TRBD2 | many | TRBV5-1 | TGCGCCAGCAGTGGGACTAGCGTCCACGCGAACACCGGGGAGCTGTTTTTT | CASSGTSVHANTGELFF
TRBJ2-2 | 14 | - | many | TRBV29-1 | TGCAGCGTTCAAGGAGGGGAGAACACCGGGGAGCTGTTTTTT | CSVQGGENTGELFF
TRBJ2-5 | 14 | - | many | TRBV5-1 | TGCGCCAGCAGCTTTTCGGTGGAGGGAGAGACCCAGTACTTC | CASSFSVEGETQYF
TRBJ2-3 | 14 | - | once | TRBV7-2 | TGTGCCAGCAGCTTAGCCCCGGCTACAGATACGCAGTATTTT | CASSLAPATDTQYF
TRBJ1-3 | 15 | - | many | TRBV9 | TGTGCCAGCAGCGTGGCCGGGAGCTCTGGAAACACCATATATTTT | CASSVAGSSGNTIYF
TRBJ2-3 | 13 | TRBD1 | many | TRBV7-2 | TGTGCCAGCAGCTTAGGAGGGGGCGGTACGCAGTATTTT | CASSLGGGGTQYF
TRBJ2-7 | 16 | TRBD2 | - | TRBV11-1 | TGTGCCATCACGGGACTAGCTGGAGGGGGAACCTACGAGCAGTACTTC | CAITGLAGGGTYEQYF
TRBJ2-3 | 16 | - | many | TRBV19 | TGTGCCAGTACCCTAAAAGGGCAGCTGGGCACAGATACGCAGTATTTT | CASTLKGQLGTDTQYF
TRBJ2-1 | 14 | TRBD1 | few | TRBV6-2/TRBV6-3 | TGTGCCAGCAGTTACTCGACAGGGGACGATGAGCAGTTCTTC | CASSYSTGDDEQFF
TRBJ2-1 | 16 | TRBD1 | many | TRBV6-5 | TGTGCCAGCAGTTACCCTCGGACAGGGGGTCGGAATGAGCAGTTCTTC | CASSYPRTGGRNEQFF
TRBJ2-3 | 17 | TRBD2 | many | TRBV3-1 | TGTGCCAGCAGCCAAGGGAGGACTAGCGGGGGGACAGATACGCAGTATTTT | CASSQGRTSGGTDTQYF
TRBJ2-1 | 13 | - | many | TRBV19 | TGTGCCAGTAGTATCGGGTCCGGGAATGAGCAGTTCTTC | CASSIGSGNEQFF
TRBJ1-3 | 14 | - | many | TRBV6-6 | TGTGCCAGCAGTTACTCTGGGTCAGGAAACACCATATATTTT | CASSYSGSGNTIYF
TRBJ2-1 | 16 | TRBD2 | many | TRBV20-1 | TGCAGTGCTAGAGATTATGCTAGCGGGGGTCACAATGAGCAGTTCTTC | CSARDYASGGHNEQFF
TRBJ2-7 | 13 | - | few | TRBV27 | TGTGCCAGCAGTTGGGGCAGGGATTACGAGCAGTACTTC | CASSWGRDYEQYF
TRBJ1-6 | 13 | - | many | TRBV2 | TGTGCCAGCGGTGTGCAGTATAATTCACCCCTCCACTTT | CASGVQYNSPLHF
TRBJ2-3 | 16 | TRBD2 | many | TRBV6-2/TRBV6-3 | TGTGCCAGCAGTTATCTGCGGGGGACCAGCACAGATACGCAGTATTTT | CASSYLRGTSTDTQYF
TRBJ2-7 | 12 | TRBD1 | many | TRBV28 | TGTGCCAGCAGTTTATACAGGGGCGAGCAGTACTTC | CASSLYRGEQYF
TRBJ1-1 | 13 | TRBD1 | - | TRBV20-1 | TGCAGTGCTAAGGACAGGGTTGACACTGAAGCTTTCTTT | CSAKDRVDTEAFF
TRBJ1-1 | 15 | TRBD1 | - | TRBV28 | TGTGCCAGCAGTTTTCAAACAGGGGGAGGTACTCAATCTTTATTT | CASSFQTGGGTQSLF
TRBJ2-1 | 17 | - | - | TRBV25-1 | TGTGCCAGCAGTGAGGGGACGGCCATTTTGTCCTACAATGAGCAGTTCTTC | CASSEGTAILSYNEQFF
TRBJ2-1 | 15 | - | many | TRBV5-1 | TGCGCCAGCAGCCCCCGGGGGAGCGGTTACAATGAGCAGTTCTTC | CASSPRGSGYNEQFF
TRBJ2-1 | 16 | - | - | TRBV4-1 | TGCGCCAGCAGCCAAGATCCTAGATCGGCCTACAATGAGCAGTTCTTC | CASSQDPRSAYNEQFF
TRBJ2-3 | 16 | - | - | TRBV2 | TGTGCCAGCCTCCGGGACACTCCATTTAGCACAGATACGCAGTATTTT | CASLRDTPFSTDTQYF
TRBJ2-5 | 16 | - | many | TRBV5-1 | TGCGCCAGCAGCCCCCGTTTGACTTGCTGCCTAGAGACCCAGTACTTC | CASSPRLTCCLETQYF
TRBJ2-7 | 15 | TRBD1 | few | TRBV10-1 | TGCGCCAGCATTGAGGGACAGGGGTCCTCCTACGAGCAGTGCTTC | CASIEGQGSSYEQCF